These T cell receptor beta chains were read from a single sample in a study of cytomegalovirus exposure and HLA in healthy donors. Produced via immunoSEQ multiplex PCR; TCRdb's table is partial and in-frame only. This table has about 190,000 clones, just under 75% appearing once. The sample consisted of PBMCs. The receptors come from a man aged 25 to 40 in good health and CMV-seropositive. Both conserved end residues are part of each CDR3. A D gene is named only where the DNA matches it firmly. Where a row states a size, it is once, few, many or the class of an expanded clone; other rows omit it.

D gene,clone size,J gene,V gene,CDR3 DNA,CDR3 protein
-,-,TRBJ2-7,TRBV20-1,TGCAGTGCAATCAGGGGCTACGAGCAGTACTTC,CSAIRGYEQYF
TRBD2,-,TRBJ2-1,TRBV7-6,TGTGCCAGCAGCTTGGGGACTAGCGGGGGGGCGGGTGAGCAGTTCTTC,CASSLGTSGGAGEQFF
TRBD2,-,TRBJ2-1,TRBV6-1,TGTGCCAGCACGAAACTAGCGGACTTCAATGAGCAGTTCTTC,CASTKLADFNEQFF
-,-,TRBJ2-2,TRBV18,TGTGCCAGCTCACCCGGGGAACAGCGGACCGGGGAGCTGTTTTTT,CASSPGEQRTGELFF
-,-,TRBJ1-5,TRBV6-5,TGTGCCAGCAGAGAGGTACTGAATCAGCCCCAGCATTTT,CASREVLNQPQHF
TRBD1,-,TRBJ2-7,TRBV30,TGTGCCTGGAGAATGTCCGGGACAGGGTACGAGCAGTACTTC,CAWRMSGTGYEQYF
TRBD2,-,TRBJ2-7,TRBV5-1,TGCGCCAGCAGCGTACGACCCCTCGGGGGGGAGCAGTACTTC,CASSVRPLGGEQYF
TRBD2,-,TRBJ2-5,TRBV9,TGTGCCAGCAGCTCGAGCGGGGGGGAAGAGACCCAGTACTTC,CASSSSGGEETQYF
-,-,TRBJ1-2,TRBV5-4,TGTGCCAGCAGCTTGACCGGGGCCGGGACACACTATGGCTACACCTTC,CASSLTGAGTHYGYTF
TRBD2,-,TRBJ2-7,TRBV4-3,TGCGCCAGCAGCCAAGAGGCCGCTATGGCGGGAGGGCACTACGAGCAGTACTTC,CASSQEAAMAGGHYEQYF
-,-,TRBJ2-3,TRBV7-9,TGTGCCAGCAGCTTAACCGGGACACCCACAGATACGCAGTATTTT,CASSLTGTPTDTQYF
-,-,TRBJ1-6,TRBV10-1,TGCGCCAGCAGTGAAATGAGGGTGTTCGGTCCTACTTATAATTCACCCCTCCACTTT,CASSEMRVFGPTYNSPLHF
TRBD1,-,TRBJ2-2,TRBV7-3,TGTGCCAGCAGCACAGGGGGGCGGACCGGGGAGCTGTTTTTT,CASSTGGRTGELFF
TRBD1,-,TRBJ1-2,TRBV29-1,TGCAGCGTTGATGACAGGGTTGGCTACACCTTC,CSVDDRVGYTF
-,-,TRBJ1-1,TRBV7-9,TGTGCCAGCAGCTTAGGGTTCCAGCAGACTAACACTGAAGCTTTCTTT,CASSLGFQQTNTEAFF
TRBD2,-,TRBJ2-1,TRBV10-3,TGTGCCATCAGCGGGACTAGCGTTTACAATGAGCAGTTCTTC,CAISGTSVYNEQFF
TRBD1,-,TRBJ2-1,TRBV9,TGTGCCAGCAGCGCGTCCCTTCTCCGGGACAGCCACAATGAGCAGTTCTTC,CASSASLLRDSHNEQFF
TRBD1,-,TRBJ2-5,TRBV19,TGTGCCAGTAGTTTTGGACAGGGGGCTCAGACCCAGTACTTC,CASSFGQGAQTQYF
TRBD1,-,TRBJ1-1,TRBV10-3,TGTGCCATCAGTCCCGGACAGGGGGCTCGTGAAGCTTTCTTT,CAISPGQGAREAFF
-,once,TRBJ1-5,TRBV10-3,TGTGCCATCAGTGAGTCCGAGAATCAGCCCCAGCATTTT,CAISESENQPQHF
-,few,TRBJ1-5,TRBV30,TGTGCCTGGACAGGTGACAACAGCAATCAGCCCCAGCATTTT,CAWTGDNSNQPQHF
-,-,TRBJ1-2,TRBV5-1,TGCGCCAGCAGCTTCCAGGGTGGCTACACCTTC,CASSFQGGYTF
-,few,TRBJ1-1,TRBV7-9,TGTGCCAGCAGCTCTCTCAGGAACACTGAAGCTTTCTTT,CASSSLRNTEAFF
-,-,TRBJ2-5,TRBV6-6,TGTGCCAGCAGTTACCAGGAGACCCAGTACTTC,CASSYQETQYF
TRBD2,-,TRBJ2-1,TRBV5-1,TGCGCCAGCAGGCTGGGACTAGCGGGCCTTAATGAGCAGTTCTTC,CASRLGLAGLNEQFF
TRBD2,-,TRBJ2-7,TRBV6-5,TGTGCCAGCAGTTACTCTCTGGGACTAGCGTCCTACGAGCAGTACTTC,CASSYSLGLASYEQYF
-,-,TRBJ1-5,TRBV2,TGTGCCAGCAGCCCCAGGGGAAGGAATCAGCCCCAGCATTTT,CASSPRGRNQPQHF
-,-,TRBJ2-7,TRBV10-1,TGCGCCAGCAGTGAGCGGACAGCCCCTCTCTACGAGCAGTACTTC,CASSERTAPLYEQYF
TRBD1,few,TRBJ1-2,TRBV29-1,TGCAGCGTTGGGACAGGGAGGTATGGCTACACCTTC,CSVGTGRYGYTF
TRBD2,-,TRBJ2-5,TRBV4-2,TGTGCCAGCAGCCCCCCCGCGGCTAGCGGGAGAAGGGAGACCCAGTACTTC,CASSPPAASGRRETQYF
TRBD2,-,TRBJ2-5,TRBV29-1,TGCAGCGTTGAAATACTAGCGGGAGGAGGGGAGCAGTACTTC,CSVEILAGGGEQYF
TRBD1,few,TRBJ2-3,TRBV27,TGTGCCAGCAGTTTACGCGGGACAGGGGAAGATACGCAGTATTTT,CASSLRGTGEDTQYF
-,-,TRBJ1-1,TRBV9,TGTGCCAGCAGAGGGGTGGTGAACACTGAAGCTTTCTTT,CASRGVVNTEAFF
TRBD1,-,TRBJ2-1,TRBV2,TGTGCCAGCATTTGGGACAGGGGCTACAATGAGCAGTTCTTC,CASIWDRGYNEQFF
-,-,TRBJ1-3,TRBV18,TGTGCCAGCTCACTACGGACTCACTCTACCGGAAACACCATATATTTT,CASSLRTHSTGNTIYF
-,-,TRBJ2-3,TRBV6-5,TGTGCCACCCCTGGACTACTCCATACGCAGTATTTT,CATPGLLHTQYF
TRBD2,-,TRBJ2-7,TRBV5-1,TGCGCCAGCAGCTCTGGGCCGGGGGGTAACGGCGACTACGAGCAGTACTTC,CASSSGPGGNGDYEQYF
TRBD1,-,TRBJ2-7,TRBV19,TGTGCCAGTAGTATGGGGAGCAGGGGGACCCTCTCCTACGAGCAGTACTTC,CASSMGSRGTLSYEQYF
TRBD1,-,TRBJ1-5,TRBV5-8,TGTGCCAGCAGCCCGGACAGGGGGCGGCAGCCCCAGCATTTT,CASSPDRGRQPQHF
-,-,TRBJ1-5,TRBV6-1,TGTGCCAGCAGTGAAGTCGGAGCCCGAGGCAATCAGCCCCAGCATTTT,CASSEVGARGNQPQHF
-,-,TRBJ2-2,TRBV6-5,TGTGCCAGCAGTCGATGGACAGCTAACACCGGGGAGCTGTTTTTT,CASSRWTANTGELFF
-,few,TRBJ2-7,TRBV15,TGTGCCACCAGCAGACCTCTCTTGGGCGAGCAGTACTTC,CATSRPLLGEQYF
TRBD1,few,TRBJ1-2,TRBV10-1,TGCGCCAGCAGGATCCCAGGGGGATGTAGCTACACCTTC,CASRIPGGCSYTF
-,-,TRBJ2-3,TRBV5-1,TGCGCCAGCAGCTTGACTGTCCTCGTCACAGATACGCAGTATTTT,CASSLTVLVTDTQYF
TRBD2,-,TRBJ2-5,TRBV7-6,TGTGCCAGCAGCTTAAGACTAGCGGGGGGGCCCAAGACCCAGTACTTC,CASSLRLAGGPKTQYF
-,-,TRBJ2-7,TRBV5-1,TGCGCCAGCAGCTTGGCCCCAGGCCTTTTCTACGGGCAGTACTTC,CASSLAPGLFYGQYF
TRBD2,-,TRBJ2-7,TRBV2,TGTGCCAGCGGCCGCGGGGGAACCTACGAGCAGTACTTC,CASGRGGTYEQYF
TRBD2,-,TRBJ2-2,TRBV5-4,TGTGCCAGCAGCCTTCCCACTAGCGGGAACACCGGGGAGCTGTTTTTT,CASSLPTSGNTGELFF
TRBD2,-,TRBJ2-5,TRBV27,TGTGCCAGCCGCCCCCTAGCGGGGGGAGGAGAGACCCAGTACTTC,CASRPLAGGGETQYF
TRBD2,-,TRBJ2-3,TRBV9,TGTGCCAGCAGCGCCTTTGGGCTAGCGGACACAGATACGCAGTATTTT,CASSAFGLADTDTQYF
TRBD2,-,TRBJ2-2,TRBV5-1,TGCGCCAGCAGCCCCCCCTGGGCTAGCGGGAGTGGAACCGGGGAGCTGTTTTTT,CASSPPWASGSGTGELFF
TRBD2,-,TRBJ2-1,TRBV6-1,TGTGCCAGCAGTTCTCGGACTAGCGGAGAGCAGTTCTTC,CASSSRTSGEQFF